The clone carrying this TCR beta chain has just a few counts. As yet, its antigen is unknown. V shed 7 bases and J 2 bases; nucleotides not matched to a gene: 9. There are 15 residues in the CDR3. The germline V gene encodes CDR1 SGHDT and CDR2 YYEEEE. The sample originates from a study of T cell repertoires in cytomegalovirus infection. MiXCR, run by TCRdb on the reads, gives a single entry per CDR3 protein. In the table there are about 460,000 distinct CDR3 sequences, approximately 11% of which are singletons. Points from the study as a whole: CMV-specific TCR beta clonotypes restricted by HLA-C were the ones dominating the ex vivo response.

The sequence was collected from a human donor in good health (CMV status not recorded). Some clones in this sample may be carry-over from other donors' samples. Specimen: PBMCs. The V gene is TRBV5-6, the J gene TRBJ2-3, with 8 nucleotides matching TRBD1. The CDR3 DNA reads TGTGCCAGCGATTATAGGACAGGGCACACAGATACGCAGTATTTT. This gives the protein CASDYRTGHTDTQYF.